The T cell receptor beta chain described here comes from a study of cytomegalovirus exposure and HLA in healthy donors. Donors showed nominal health when sampled, although they likely had unrecorded immune exposures. Study-wide findings and caveats: Per a prior analysis, the majority of TCR beta V segments were productive roughly 87% or roughly 30% of the time.

Use of 60 Vbeta and 13 Jbeta primers characterized the PCR. The table came from immunoSEQ multiplex PCR; TCRdb's copy has only in-frame clones and leaves some out. The table lists 95,000 to 100,000 clones, about 78% of them singletons. V gave up 5 bases and J gave up 6 bases, with 5 bases separating them. The CDR3 covers 11 residues. The germline V gene encodes CDR1 SGHDT and CDR2 YYEEEE. Turning to this clone: Its antigen is not identified.

The material sequenced was PBMCs. This sequence was found in a man aged 35-49 years in good health and CMV-seronegative. The rearrangement links TRBV5-6 to TRBJ2-2; D not certain. In DNA form, the CDR3 reads TGTGCCAGCAGTATTCCCGGGGAGCTGTTTTTT. It is translated as CASSIPGELFF.